The 3 T cell receptor beta chains in this list originate from one sample, sequenced in a study of post-analysis software for immune sequencing data. Findings and caveats of the study: Roughly five TRBV segments appeared more often in patients than in controls, and TRBV5-6, TRBV5-1 and TRBV20-1 were among these.

These receptors have no identified antigens. Libraries were made from TCR beta cDNA, and they carried unique molecular identifiers. From the PCR reads, TCRdb called clonotypes with MiXCR, one entry per CDR3 protein. The sample carries a few hundred thousand distinct CDR3 sequences, under 55% recorded once. The sample consisted of blood. All receptors derive from a girl between 10 and 17 years old with multiple sclerosis.

This chain joins TRBV6-1 and TRBJ2-7; unclear D gene. The germline V and J ends were trimmed by 0 bases and 2 bases, with 8 bases remaining between them. Germline V lookup: CDR1 MNHNS, CDR2 SASEGT. This CDR3 spans 14 amino acids. The CDR3 here is CASSEAPSPYEQYF. As DNA, the CDR3 is TGTGCCAGCAGTGAAGCACCGAGCCCCTACGAGCAGTACTTC.

In this sample, this clonotype turned up a few times. This chain uses TRBV27 with TRBJ2-1; D gene unclear. In germline, CDR1 is MNHEY, CDR2 SMNVEV (reference sequence). This CDR3 is built from 13 residues. Trimming stripped 0 bases from V and 6 bases from J, with 6 bases between. CDR3 in DNA: TGTGCCAGCAGTTTATCACAGCTCAATGAGCAGTTCTTC. Amino acids: CASSLSQLNEQFF.

The rearrangement uses TRBV15 and TRBJ2-1; 9 bases line up with TRBD2. Germline V gene data show CDR1 as LNHNV and CDR2 as YYDKDF (reference sequence). The junction had 4 bases not matched to a gene; V was cut back by 0 bases and J by 4 bases. The CDR3 is 16 amino acids. CDR3 in DNA: TGTGCCACCAGCAGAGATAGCGGGGGAAAATACAATGAGCAGTTCTTC. It codes for CATSRDSGGKYNEQFF.